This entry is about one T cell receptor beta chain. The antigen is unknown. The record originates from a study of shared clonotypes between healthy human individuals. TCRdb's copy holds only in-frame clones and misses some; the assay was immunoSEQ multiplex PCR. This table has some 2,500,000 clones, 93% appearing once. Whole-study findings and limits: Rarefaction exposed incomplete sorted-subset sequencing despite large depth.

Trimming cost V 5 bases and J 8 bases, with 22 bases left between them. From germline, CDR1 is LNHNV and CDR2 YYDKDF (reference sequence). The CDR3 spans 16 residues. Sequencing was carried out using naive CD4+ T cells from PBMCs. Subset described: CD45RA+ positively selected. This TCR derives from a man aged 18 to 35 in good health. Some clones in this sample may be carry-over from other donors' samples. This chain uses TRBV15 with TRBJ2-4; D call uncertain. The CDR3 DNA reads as TGTGCCACCAGCGGTCCGAACCATGGGTCTCGAGACATTCAGTACTTC. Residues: CATSGPNHGSRDIQYF.